This T cell receptor beta chain was sequenced in a study of post-analysis software for immune sequencing data. Whole-study findings and limits: Comparison of patients with controls showed about 5 TRBV segments more frequent in patients, TRBV5-6, TRBV5-1 and TRBV20-1 among them. Under F measure analysis, samples from one preparation batch co-clustered strongly.

In its sample, this clonotype was seen a few times. The antigen is undetermined. Included in the TCR beta cDNA libraries were unique molecular identifiers. TCRdb processed the PCR reads anew with MiXCR; each CDR3 protein has one entry. The sample lists about 540,000 distinct CDR3 sequences; around 36% were seen once. In germline, CDR1 is LNHNV, CDR2 YYDKDF (reference sequence). CDR3 length: 15 amino acids. The V and J ends lost 8 bases and 4 bases, in that order; junction bases with no gene match: 9. The sequenced sample consisted of blood. This rearrangement joins TRBV15 to TRBJ2-5, with 11 positions matching TRBD1. This receptor was obtained from a girl younger than 18 with multiple sclerosis. CDR3 in amino acids: CATDYPGQGGETQYF. CDR3 DNA sequence: TGTGCCACCGATTACCCGGGACAGGGGGGAGAGACCCAGTACTTC.